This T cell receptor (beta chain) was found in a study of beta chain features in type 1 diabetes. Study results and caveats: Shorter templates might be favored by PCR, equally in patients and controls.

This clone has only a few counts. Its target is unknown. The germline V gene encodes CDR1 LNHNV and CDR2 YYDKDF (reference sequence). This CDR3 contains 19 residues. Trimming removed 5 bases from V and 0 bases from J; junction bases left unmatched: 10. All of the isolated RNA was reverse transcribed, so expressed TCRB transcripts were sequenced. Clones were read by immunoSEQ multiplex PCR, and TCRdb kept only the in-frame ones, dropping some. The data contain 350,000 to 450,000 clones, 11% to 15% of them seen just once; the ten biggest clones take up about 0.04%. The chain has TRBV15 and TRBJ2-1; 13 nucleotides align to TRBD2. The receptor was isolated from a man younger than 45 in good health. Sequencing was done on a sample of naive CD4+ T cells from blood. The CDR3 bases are TGTGCCACCAGCTCACTAGCGGGAGGGATTTTTAGCTCCTACAATGAGCAGTTCTTC. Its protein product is CATSSLAGGIFSSYNEQFF.